Each of the 23 T cell receptor beta chains below was sequenced from the same sample in a study of blood T cell repertoires in COVID-19. Generated by immunoSEQ multiplex PCR, the TCRdb table keeps only in-frame clones and is missing some. The sample carries about 190,000 clones, 82% recorded once. Sequenced sample: peripheral blood. Receptors were obtained from a woman aged 60-75 years with COVID-19, enrolled during active disease.

In DNA, the CDR3 is TGTGCCAGCAGCAAAGGGGCTGGGAATTCACCCCTCCACTTT. Its translation is CASSKGAGNSPLHF. The V gene is TRBV9, the J gene TRBJ1-6, with D possibly being TRBD1 (5 bases). Germline CDR1 and CDR2: SGDLS and YYNGEE. CDR3 size: 14 residues. The V end was cut by 4 bases, the J end by 7 bases, with 12 bases between.

A few counts support this clone. The rearrangement links TRBV12-3 or TRBV12-4 to TRBJ2-2, with D tentatively TRBD2 (6 bases). This CDR3 contains 13 residues. The V gene lost 10 bases and the J gene lost 2 bases, with 11 bases spanning the gap. The CDR3 DNA sequence: TGTGCCACGGGGGAGTCCAACACCGGGGAGCTGTTTTTT. Residues: CATGESNTGELFF.

This chain uses TRBV5-4 with TRBJ2-2, with TRBD2 matching 7 bases. The length of the CDR3 is 15 residues. Germline-derived CDR1 and CDR2 are SGHNT and YYREEE (reference sequence). V lost 3 bases, J lost 4 bases, and 6 bases stayed unmatched. The CDR3 loop reads CASSSGGHATGELFF. In DNA form, the CDR3 reads TGTGCCAGCAGCTCGGGGGGTCATGCCACCGGGGAGCTGTTTTTT.

V is TRBV24-1 and J is TRBJ1-1; perhaps TRBD1 as D (5 bases). Germline V CDR1 and CDR2: KGHDR, SFDVKD. The length of the CDR3 is 16 residues. Trimming removed 3 bases from V and 1 base from J, with 14 bases in between. The chain's CDR3 is CATSDIRGGENTEAFF. Here the CDR3 DNA reads TGTGCCACCAGTGATATTAGGGGAGGGGAGAACACTGAAGCTTTCTTT.

V is TRBV7-2 and J is TRBJ2-1; tentatively, D is TRBD1 (5 bases). V was clipped by 2 bases and J by 9 bases, with 11 bases between them. The CDR3 contains 13 residues. Germline V gene lookup returns CDR1 SGHTA and CDR2 FQGNSA. The CDR3 sequence: CASSLTGPGEQFF. CDR3 sequence (DNA): TGTGCCAGCAGCTTAACAGGCCCCGGTGAGCAGTTCTTC.

The CDR3 spells CASTRGRLAGAWNEQFF. CDR3 sequence (DNA): TGTGCCAGTACGCGGGGTCGACTAGCGGGAGCTTGGAATGAGCAGTTCTTC. J is TRBJ2-1 and V is TRBV19; 12 bases match TRBD2. The CDR3 consists of 17 residues. With 7 bases clipped from V and 7 bases from J, the junction kept 14 bases outside the gene matches. In germline, CDR1 is LNHDA, CDR2 SQIVND (reference sequence).

This rearrangement joins TRBV29-1 to TRBJ1-1, with a weak D call TRBD1 (6 bases). This CDR3 is 13 amino acids long. CDR1 is SQVTM, CDR2 ANQGSEA, per germline. V was cut by 6 bases and J by 3 bases, with 14 bases left in between. CDR3 in DNA: TGCAGCGTCACAGGGAATCGGGACACTGAAGCTTTCTTT. Protein product: CSVTGNRDTEAFF.

The rearrangement links TRBV5-1 to TRBJ2-3; 9 bases are a match to TRBD1. The junction had 5 bases not matched to a gene; V was cut back by 0 bases and J by 3 bases. The CDR3 contains 16 residues. CDR1 and CDR2 (germline): SGHRS, YFSETQ. The CDR3 sequence: CASSLVPGQGTDTQYF. CDR3 DNA: TGCGCCAGCAGCTTGGTACCGGGACAGGGAACAGATACGCAGTATTTT.

This clone has just one count. The chain couples TRBV5-1 to TRBJ1-1, with D unclear. This CDR3 is 17 amino acids long. CDR1 is SGHRS, CDR2 YFSETQ, per germline. Trimming shortened V by 1 base and J by 0 bases, and 16 bases separated the two germline ends. The CDR3 loop is CASSLPEPVNMNTEAFF. CDR3 DNA sequence: TGCGCCAGCAGCTTGCCGGAGCCGGTGAACATGAACACTGAAGCTTTCTTT.

This sequence joins TRBV9 and TRBJ2-3; possibly TRBD2 for D (5 bases). The CDR3 spans 15 residues. Trimming cost V 3 bases and J 3 bases, with 14 bases left between them. Germline V gene data show CDR1 as SGDLS and CDR2 as YYNGEE. CDR3 in amino acids: CASSASGHGTDTQYF. The CDR3 DNA sequence: TGTGCCAGCAGCGCCAGCGGCCACGGGACAGATACGCAGTATTTT. Based on the CDR3 plus reference TRBV9 and TRBJ2-3, the full variable domain is DSGVTQTPKHLITATGQRVTLRCSPRSGDLSVYWYQQSLDQGLQFLIQYYNGEERAKGNILERFSAQQFPDLHSELNLSSLELGDSALYFCASSASGHGTDTQYFGPGTRLTVL.

The rearrangement uses TRBV2 and TRBJ2-1, with 9 bases matching TRBD1. This CDR3 is built from 14 residues. V shed 5 bases, J shed 5 bases, and the junction held 4 bases outside the gene matches. Germline CDR1 is SNHLY and CDR2 is FYNNEI. The DNA for the CDR3 is TGTGCCAGCAGTCGGGACAGGGTAGACAATGAGCAGTTCTTC. It codes for CASSRDRVDNEQFF.

V and J are TRBV19 and TRBJ2-7; 8 nucleotides align to TRBD2. The J segment lost 3 bases and the V segment lost 5 bases, leaving 18 bases of the junction unmatched. CDR3 size: 18 residues. CDR1 is LNHDA and CDR2 is SQIVND in the germline V gene (reference sequence). CDR3 region: CASSPPLILSGRNYEQYF. In DNA, the CDR3 is TGTGCCAGTAGTCCTCCCCTCATCTTAAGCGGGAGAAACTACGAGCAGTACTTC. Together with reference TRBV19 and TRBJ2-7, the CDR3 gives the full variable domain: DGGITQSPKYLFRKEGQNVTLSCEQNLNHDAMYWYRQDPGQGLRLIYYSQIVNDFQKGDIAEGYSVSREKKESFPLTVTSAQKNPTAFYLCASSPPLILSGRNYEQYFGPGTRLTVT.

V usage is TRBV2 and J usage is TRBJ2-7, with 8 bases identical to TRBD2. The length of the CDR3 is 14 residues. CDR1 and CDR2 (germline): SNHLY, FYNNEI. J was trimmed by 7 bases and V by 10 bases; bases with no gene match: 15. The DNA of the CDR3 is TGTGCCACCCGGGGGGCTAGCGGGCGTGGGGAGCAGTACTTC. Protein sequence: CATRGASGRGEQYF.

The chain recombines TRBV5-1 with TRBJ1-2; 8 bases are shared with TRBD1. This CDR3 spans 14 amino acids. The V segment lost 4 bases and the J segment 4 bases; nucleotides outside the gene matches: 6. Germline CDR1 reads SGHRS; CDR2 reads YFSETQ. The DNA of the CDR3 is TGCGCCAGCAGCCTCACAGGGGGAGTCTATGGCTACACCTTC. This translates into CASSLTGGVYGYTF.

The chain recombines TRBV6-2 or TRBV6-3 with TRBJ1-5; D is perhaps TRBD1 (6 bases). The length of the CDR3 is 14 residues. Trimming removed 4 bases at V and 11 bases at J, with 18 bases between. Germline CDR1 and CDR2: MNHEY and SVGEGT. The CDR3, as DNA: TGTGCCAGCAGTTTGGACAGCGGGGGGTTGACCCAGCATTTT. Its translation: CASSLDSGGLTQHF.

This clone was detected only a few times. The genes are TRBV18 and TRBJ1-5; TRBD1 matches at 7 bases. V shed 8 bases and J 2 bases; nucleotides not matched to a gene: 18. Germline V lookup: CDR1 KGHSH, CDR2 LQKENI. The CDR3 totals 18 residues. The CDR3 region has the DNA TGTGCCAGCACCCGGGACAGACGAGGGCGGGATGGCAATCAGCCCCAGCATTTT. This encodes CASTRDRRGRDGNQPQHF. Looking up the rest from reference TRBV18 and TRBJ1-5 gives the full variable domain: NAGVMQNPRHLVRRRGQEARLRCSPMKGHSHVYWYRQLPEEGLKFMVYLQKENIIDESGMPKERFSAEFPKEGPSILRIQQVVRGDSAAYFCASTRDRRGRDGNQPQHFGDGTRLSIL.

The chain uses TRBV9 and TRBJ1-2; D unclear. Between the trimmed V and J ends, which lost 0 bases and 1 base, there was a span of 4 bases. This CDR3 comprises 13 residues. Germline V gene data show CDR1 as SGDLS and CDR2 as YYNGEE. CDR3 coding DNA: TGTGCCAGCAGCGTAGTCCATAACTATGGCTACACCTTC. It yields the protein CASSVVHNYGYTF. Full variable domain (outside the CDR3, taken from reference TRBV9 and TRBJ1-2): DSGVTQTPKHLITATGQRVTLRCSPRSGDLSVYWYQQSLDQGLQFLIQYYNGEERAKGNILERFSAQQFPDLHSELNLSSLELGDSALYFCASSVVHNYGYTFGSGTRLTVV.

This clone is labeled as medium-sized. The rearrangement links TRBV21-1 to TRBJ2-1; the table assigns TRBD2, which was not confirmed against the DNA. TRBV21-1 is classified as a pseudogene. The CDR3 is made up of 19 amino acids. The CDR3: CASSKESSGGAFSYNEQFF. In DNA form, the CDR3 reads TGTGCCAGCAGCAAGGAGTCTAGCGGGGGGGCGTTTTCCTACAATGAGCAGTTCTTC.

The chain has TRBV7-9 and TRBJ2-1, with TRBD2 matching over 9 bases. This CDR3 spans 17 amino acids. Per germline, CDR1 SEHNR and CDR2 FQNEAQ (reference sequence). After removal of 3 bases from V and 9 bases from J, the junction contained 15 bases not matched to a gene. The CDR3 spells CASSFPVGGRAESEQFF. The CDR3 nucleotides are TGTGCCAGCAGCTTCCCTGTGGGCGGGAGGGCCGAGAGTGAGCAGTTCTTC.

This clone was counted between two and nine times. The gene calls are TRBV5-6 and TRBJ2-2; no clear D gene. Germline assignment: CDR1 SGHDT and CDR2 YYEEEE. Trimming took 1 base from V and 5 from J, leaving 9 bases between them. CDR3 length: 14 amino acids. The CDR3 nucleotides read TGTGCCAGCAGCTTGCAGATTATTACCGGGGAGCTGTTTTTT. This gives the protein CASSLQIITGELFF. Looking up the rest from reference TRBV5-6 and TRBJ2-2 gives the full variable domain: DAGVTQSPTHLIKTRGQQVTLRCSPKSGHDTVSWYQQALGQGPQFIFQYYEEEERQRGNFPDRFSGHQFPNYSSELNVNALLLGDSALYLCASSLQIITGELFFGEGSRLTVL.

This chain uses TRBV5-1 with TRBJ2-1, with 12 positions matching TRBD2. V was pared by 2 bases and J by 6 bases, with 9 bases of the junction left unmatched. The CDR3 extends over 17 amino acids. Germline V gives CDR1 SGHRS, CDR2 YFSETQ. CDR3 residues: CASSLLLAGGLGNEQFF. The CDR3 DNA reads as TGCGCCAGCAGCTTACTCCTAGCGGGGGGGCTTGGCAATGAGCAGTTCTTC.

The chain employs TRBV29-1 and TRBJ1-1; 8 bases align to TRBD1. Germline lookup yields CDR1 SQVTM and CDR2 ANQGSEA. The CDR3 consists of 13 residues. Unmatched junction bases numbered 7, after V lost 6 bases and J lost 4 bases. CDR3 coding DNA: TGCAGCGTAGCCTGGACAGGGCGCACTGAAGCTTTCTTT. Amino acid sequence: CSVAWTGRTEAFF.

This sequence joins TRBV28 and TRBJ1-3; D is undetermined. CDR3 length: 15 residues. Between the trimmed V and J ends, which lost 4 bases and 5 bases, there was a span of 15 bases. Germline CDR1 is MDHEN and CDR2 is SYDVKM. CDR3 in amino acids: CASSYGAGIRNTIYF. The DNA for the CDR3 is TGTGCCAGCAGTTACGGCGCCGGGATTAGAAACACCATATATTTT.